Listed here are 20 T cell receptor beta chains from one sample, sequenced in a study of blood T cell repertoires in COVID-19 (dated by TCRdb to the early 2020s). Library creation used the immunoSEQ multiplex PCR assay. In its TCRdb copy, this immuneACCESS table keeps in-frame sequences only and misses some clones. Where compared with another copy, unresolved V genes explain less than half of these, and the others have no known cause. Across this sample there are approximately 340,000 clones, with roughly 90% seen only once. The top ten constitute just over 9.5% of the sample. The sequencing sample was made of peripheral blood. The receptors derive from a man aged 30-40 years with COVID-19, enrolled during active disease.

The genes are TRBV7-9 and TRBJ1-1; 9 nucleotides agree with TRBD1. Germline assignment: CDR1 SEHNR and CDR2 FQNEAQ (reference sequence). The trim removed 5 bases at V and 5 bases at J, leaving 6 bases unmatched. The CDR3 contains 14 residues. CDR3 sequence (DNA): TGTGCCAGCAGCCCCACAGGGGGCGAAACTGAAGCTTTCTTT. It encodes CASSPTGGETEAFF. The complete variable domain, with remaining parts taken from reference TRBV7-9 and TRBJ1-1, reads DTGVSQNPRHKITKRGQNVTFRCDPISEHNRLYWYRQTLGQGPEFLTYFQNEAQLEKSRLLSDRFSAERPKGSFSTLEIQRTEQGDSAMYLCASSPTGGETEAFFGQGTRLTVV.

The chain carries TRBV19 and TRBJ1-6; D possibly corresponds to TRBD1 (5 bases). This CDR3 is built from 13 residues. CDR1 and CDR2 (germline): LNHDA, SQIVND (reference sequence). The V end was cut by 6 bases, the J end by 10 bases, with 13 bases between. The chain's CDR3 is CASRDTQGSPLHF. DNA for the CDR3: TGTGCCAGTAGGGACACTCAAGGATCACCCCTCCACTTT.

This chain links TRBV7-3 with TRBJ2-2, with a tentative D call TRBD2 (5 bases). From germline, CDR1 is SGHTA and CDR2 FQGTGA. V lost 2 bases and J lost 5, with 15 bases in between. The CDR3 spans 16 residues. This CDR3 is CASSLVSARTTGELFF. The CDR3, as DNA: TGTGCCAGCAGCTTAGTTTCGGCACGGACTACCGGGGAGCTGTTTTTT.

The J gene is TRBJ1-4, the V gene TRBV2; D gene ambiguous. The CDR3 spans 12 residues. Trimming pared 9 bases from V and 7 bases from J, leaving 12 bases between. Germline V gene data show CDR1 as SNHLY and CDR2 as FYNNEI. CDR3 in DNA: TGTGCCAGTCGGTGGCTAGGTGAAAAACTGTTTTTT. The encoded protein is CASRWLGEKLFF.

The V call is TRBV19, the J call TRBJ1-1, with D maybe TRBD1 (6 bases). There are 15 residues in the CDR3. Germline V lookup: CDR1 LNHDA, CDR2 SQIVND (reference sequence). V was pared by 5 bases and J by 1 base, with 14 bases between. DNA of the CDR3: TGTGCCAGTAGTCAGGGGATCTTGAGGAACACTGAAGCTTTCTTT. Protein product: CASSQGILRNTEAFF.

This clone was picked up one time. V gene TRBV7-2 combines with J gene TRBJ1-6, with D unresolved. The CDR3 runs to 12 residues. The germline CDR1 and CDR2 sequences are SGHTA and FQGNSA. With 6 bases removed from V and 5 bases from J, the gap between germline ends came to 5 bases. CDR3 protein: CASSYNNSPLHF. CDR3 DNA sequence: TGTGCCAGCAGTTATAATAATTCACCCCTCCACTTT.

The chain links TRBV27 to TRBJ2-3, with D possibly being TRBD1 (6 bases). The CDR3 loop spans 15 amino acids. Between the trimmed V and J ends, which lost 2 bases and 4 bases, there was a span of 13 bases. Germline assignment: CDR1 MNHEY and CDR2 SMNVEV (reference sequence). CDR3 residues: CASSLGRTDADTQYF. For the CDR3, the DNA is TGTGCCAGCAGTTTAGGCCGGACAGACGCAGATACGCAGTATTTT.

This sequence joins TRBV18 and TRBJ2-6, with a weak D call TRBD1 (6 bases). The CDR3 runs 20 residues. Between the trimmed V and J ends, which lost 3 bases and 1 base, there was a span of 22 bases. Germline CDR1 reads KGHSH; CDR2 reads LQKENI. The CDR3 region has the DNA TGTGCCAGCTCACCCGCCTCCCCCATCGACAGGTCATCTGGGGCCAACGTCCTGACTTTC. As protein: CASSPASPIDRSSGANVLTF.

This clone was seen a handful of times. The chain joins TRBV19 to TRBJ2-1; the match to TRBD2 covers 8 bases. This CDR3 is 15 amino acids long. The germline CDR1 and CDR2 sequences are LNHDA and SQIVND (reference sequence). V gave up 7 bases and J gave up 1 base; unmatched junction bases: 6. The CDR3 DNA reads as TGTGCCAGTACCCCGAGCGGGAGTTCCTACAATGAGCAGTTCTTC. Encoded protein: CASTPSGSSYNEQFF.

The genes are TRBV28 and TRBJ2-3; 9 bases match TRBD2. V shed 4 bases, J shed 3 bases, and the junction held 5 bases outside the gene matches. Germline assignment: CDR1 MDHEN and CDR2 SYDVKM. This CDR3 is built from 15 residues. The CDR3 nucleotides are TGTGCCAGCAGTTCGGCGGGGGGGCCAACAGATACGCAGTATTTT. It encodes CASSSAGGPTDTQYF.

J is TRBJ2-5 and V is TRBV6-1; D is ambiguous. Germline CDR1 MNHNS, CDR2 SASEGT. Trimming cost V 6 bases and J 3 bases, with 11 bases left between them. The CDR3 loop spans 13 amino acids. This CDR3 reads CASSDTMKETQYF. For the CDR3, the DNA is TGTGCCAGCAGCGATACAATGAAAGAGACCCAGTACTTC.

Note on this clone: Other DNA sequences in this sample translate to the same CDR3. This chain links TRBV19 with TRBJ2-1; D gene unclear. V lost 3 bases to trimming and J lost 5 bases, with 8 bases between them. The CDR3 spans 13 residues. The germline V gene encodes CDR1 LNHDA and CDR2 SQIVND (reference sequence). The CDR3, as DNA: TGTGCCAGTAGTATCGACATCGACAATGAGCAGTTCTTC. Translation gives CASSIDIDNEQFF. The whole variable domain, remainder taken from reference TRBV19 and TRBJ2-1, is DGGITQSPKYLFRKEGQNVTLSCEQNLNHDAMYWYRQDPGQGLRLIYYSQIVNDFQKGDIAEGYSVSREKKESFPLTVTSAQKNPTAFYLCASSIDIDNEQFFGPGTRLTVL.

The rearrangement links TRBV7-2 to TRBJ1-3; 7 nucleotides align to TRBD1. Germline lookup yields CDR1 SGHTA and CDR2 FQGNSA. The CDR3 has 15 amino acids. The J segment lost 1 base and the V segment lost 4 bases, leaving 4 bases of the junction unmatched. For the CDR3, the DNA is TGTGCCAGCAGCTCGAGGGACAGTTCTGGAAACACCATATATTTT. This codes for CASSSRDSSGNTIYF.

This clone was counted a few times. The chain links TRBV7-8 to TRBJ1-5, with TRBD1 identical over 9 bases. The CDR3 is 21 amino acids. V shed 2 bases and J 2 bases; nucleotides not matched to a gene: 19. Germline CDR1 reads SGHVS; CDR2 reads FQNEAQ. The CDR3 sequence: CASSLRSIAGQGRRGNQPQHF. For the CDR3, the DNA is TGTGCCAGCAGCTTAAGGAGTATAGCGGGACAGGGTAGAAGGGGCAATCAGCCCCAGCATTTT.

V is TRBV5-6 and J is TRBJ1-2; maybe TRBD1 (5 bases). The CDR3 runs to 13 residues. V lost 2 bases and J 8 bases, leaving 13 bases between the germline ends. The germline CDR1 and CDR2 sequences are SGHDT and YYEEEE. CDR3 in DNA: TGTGCCAGCAGCTTCAGGGCATTGGGGGGCTACACCTTC. It is translated as CASSFRALGGYTF.

The CDR3 protein is CASSLPGPSTDTQYF. The CDR3 nucleotides are TGTGCCAGCAGCTTGCCAGGGCCCAGCACAGATACGCAGTATTTT. The chain has TRBV5-5 and TRBJ2-3; a possible D gene is TRBD1 (5 bases). The CDR3 covers 15 residues. CDR1 and CDR2 (germline): SGHKS, YYEKEE (reference sequence). Trimming removed 1 base from V and 0 bases from J, with 9 bases in between.

Comment on this clone: This CDR3 is also generated by other DNA sequences in the sample. CDR3 region: CASSLAQGSSYNEQFF. In DNA, the CDR3 is TGTGCCAGCAGCTTAGCGCAGGGCAGCTCCTACAATGAGCAGTTCTTC. This chain connects TRBV7-6 to TRBJ2-1; perhaps TRBD1 as D (5 bases). The ends were cut back, 0 bases at V and 0 bases at J, with 9 bases in the middle. Germline-derived CDR1 and CDR2 are SGHVS and FNYEAQ. The CDR3 is made up of 16 amino acids. The full variable domain, its missing parts supplied by reference TRBV7-6 and TRBJ2-1, is GAGVSQSPRYKVTKRGQDVALRCDPISGHVSLYWYRQALGQGPEFLTYFNYEAQQDKSGLPNDRFSAERPEGSISTLTIQRTEQRDSAMYRCASSLAQGSSYNEQFFGPGTRLTVL.

The rearrangement links TRBV28 to TRBJ2-7; TRBD2 matches 11 bases. J was trimmed by 5 bases and V by 3 bases; bases with no gene match: 3. The germline V gene encodes CDR1 MDHEN and CDR2 SYDVKM. The CDR3 runs to 14 residues. CDR3 sequence reads: CASSFLAGGNEQYF. In DNA, the CDR3 is TGTGCCAGCAGTTTCTTAGCGGGAGGGAACGAGCAGTACTTC.

This clone appeared a few times. The V call is TRBV14, the J call TRBJ2-1, with TRBD1 matching 11 bases. V lost 0 bases, J lost 5 bases, and 3 bases stayed unmatched. Germline assignment: CDR1 SGHDN and CDR2 FVKESK. There are 16 residues in the CDR3. The CDR3: CASSQDPGQGDNEQFF. The DNA of the CDR3 is TGTGCCAGCAGCCAAGATCCGGGACAGGGGGACAATGAGCAGTTCTTC. The full variable domain, completed using reference TRBV14 and TRBJ2-1, is EAGVTQFPSHSVIEKGQTVTLRCDPISGHDNLYWYRRVMGKEIKFLLHFVKESKQDESGMPNNRFLAERTGGTYSTLKVQPAELEDSGVYFCASSQDPGQGDNEQFFGPGTRLTVL.

The table lists this clone with a few counts. The chain joins TRBV7-6 to TRBJ1-6; the D gene is possibly TRBD1 (6 bases). The CDR3 has 15 residues. Germline CDR1 is SGHVS and CDR2 is FNYEAQ. Trimming pared 6 bases from V and 3 bases from J, leaving 12 bases between. CDR3 DNA sequence: TGTGCCAGCAGATCCGGGACACACTATAATTCACCCCTCCACTTT. Its translation: CASRSGTHYNSPLHF.